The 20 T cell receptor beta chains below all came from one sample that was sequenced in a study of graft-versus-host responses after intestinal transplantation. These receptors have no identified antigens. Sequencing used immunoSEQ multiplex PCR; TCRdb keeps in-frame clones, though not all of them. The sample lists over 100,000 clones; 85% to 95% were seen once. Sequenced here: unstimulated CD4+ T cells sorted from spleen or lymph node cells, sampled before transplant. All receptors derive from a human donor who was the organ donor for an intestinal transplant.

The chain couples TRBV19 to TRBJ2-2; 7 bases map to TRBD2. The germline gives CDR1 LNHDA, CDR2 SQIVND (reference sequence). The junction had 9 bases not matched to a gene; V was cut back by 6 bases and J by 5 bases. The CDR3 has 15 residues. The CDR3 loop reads CASRGAGRGTGELFF. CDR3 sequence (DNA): TGTGCCAGTAGGGGAGCGGGGAGAGGTACCGGGGAGCTGTTTTTT.

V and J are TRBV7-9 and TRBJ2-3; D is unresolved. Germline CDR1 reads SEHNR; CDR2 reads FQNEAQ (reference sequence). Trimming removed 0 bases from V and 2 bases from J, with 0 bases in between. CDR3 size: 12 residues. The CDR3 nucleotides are TGTGCCAGCAGCTTAGCCACAGATACGCAGTATTTT. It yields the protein CASSLATDTQYF.

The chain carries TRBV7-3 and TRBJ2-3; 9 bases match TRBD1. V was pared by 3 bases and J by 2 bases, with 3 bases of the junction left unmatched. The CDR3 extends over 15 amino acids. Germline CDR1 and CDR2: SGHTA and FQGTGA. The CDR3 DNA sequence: TGTGCCAGCAGCTTCGGGGACAGGGACACAGATACGCAGTATTTT. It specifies CASSFGDRDTDTQYF.

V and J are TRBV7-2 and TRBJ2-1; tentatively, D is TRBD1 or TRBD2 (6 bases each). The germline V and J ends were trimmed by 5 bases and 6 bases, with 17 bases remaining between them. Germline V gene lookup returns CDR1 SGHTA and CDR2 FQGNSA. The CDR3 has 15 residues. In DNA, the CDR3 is TGTGCCAGCAGCGTGGGGGCTAGCGTGGGCAATGAGCAGTTCTTC. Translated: CASSVGASVGNEQFF.

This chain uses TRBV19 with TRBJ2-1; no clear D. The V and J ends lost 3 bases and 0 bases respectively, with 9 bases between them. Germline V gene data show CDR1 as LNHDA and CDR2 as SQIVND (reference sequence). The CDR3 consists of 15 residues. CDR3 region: CASSIPRSSYNEQFF. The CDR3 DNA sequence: TGTGCCAGTAGTATCCCACGGAGCTCCTACAATGAGCAGTTCTTC.

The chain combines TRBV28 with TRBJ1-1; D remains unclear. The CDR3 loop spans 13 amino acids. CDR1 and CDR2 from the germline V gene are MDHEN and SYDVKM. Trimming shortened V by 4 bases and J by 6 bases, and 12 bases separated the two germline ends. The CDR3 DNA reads TGTGCCAGCAGTTACCATAACGGCGCTGAAGCTTTCTTT. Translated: CASSYHNGAEAFF. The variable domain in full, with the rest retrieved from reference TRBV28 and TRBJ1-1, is DVKVTQSSRYLVKRTGEKVFLECVQDMDHENMFWYRQDPGLGLRLIYFSYDVKMKEKGDIPEGYSVSREKKERFSLILESASTNQTSMYLCASSYHNGAEAFFGQGTRLTVV.

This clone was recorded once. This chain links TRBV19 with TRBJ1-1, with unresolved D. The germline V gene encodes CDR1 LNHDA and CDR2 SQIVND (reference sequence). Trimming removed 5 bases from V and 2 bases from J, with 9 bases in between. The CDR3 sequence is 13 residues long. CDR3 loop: CASSPELNTEAFF. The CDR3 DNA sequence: TGTGCCAGTAGTCCGGAATTAAACACTGAAGCTTTCTTT.

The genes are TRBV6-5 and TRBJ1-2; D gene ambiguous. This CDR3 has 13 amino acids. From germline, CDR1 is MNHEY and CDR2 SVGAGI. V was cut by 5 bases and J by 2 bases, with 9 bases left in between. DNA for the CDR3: TGTGCCAGCAGTAAGGGAGTAAACTATGGCTACACCTTC. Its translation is CASSKGVNYGYTF.

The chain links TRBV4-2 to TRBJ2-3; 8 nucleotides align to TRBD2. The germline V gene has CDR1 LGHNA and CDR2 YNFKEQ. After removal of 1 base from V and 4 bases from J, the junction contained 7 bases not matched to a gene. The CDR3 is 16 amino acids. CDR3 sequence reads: CASSQVSGRGADTQYF. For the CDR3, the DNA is TGTGCCAGCAGCCAAGTGAGCGGGAGAGGTGCAGATACGCAGTATTTT.

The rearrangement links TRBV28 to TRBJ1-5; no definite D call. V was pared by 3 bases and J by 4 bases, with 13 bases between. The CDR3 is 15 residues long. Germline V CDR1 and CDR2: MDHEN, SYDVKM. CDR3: CASSFYGLGNQPQHF. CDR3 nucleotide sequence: TGTGCCAGCAGTTTCTACGGTTTGGGGAATCAGCCCCAGCATTTT.

CDR3 bases: TGTGCCAGCAGGGGGCATGAGCAGTTCTTC. This sequence encodes CASRGHEQFF. This chain uses TRBV7-9 with TRBJ2-1, with D perhaps matching TRBD1 (5 bases). The CDR3 runs 10 residues. V lost 6 bases, J lost 8 bases, and 5 bases lay in between. Germline V gene data show CDR1 as SEHNR and CDR2 as FQNEAQ (reference sequence). The entire variable domain, with the rest obtained from reference TRBV7-9 and TRBJ2-1, is as follows: DTGVSQNPRHKITKRGQNVTFRCDPISEHNRLYWYRQTLGQGPEFLTYFQNEAQLEKSRLLSDRFSAERPKGSFSTLEIQRTEQGDSAMYLCASRGHEQFFGPGTRLTVL.

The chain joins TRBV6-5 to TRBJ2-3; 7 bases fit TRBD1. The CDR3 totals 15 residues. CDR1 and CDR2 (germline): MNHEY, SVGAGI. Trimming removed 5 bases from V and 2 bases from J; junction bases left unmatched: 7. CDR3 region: CASSTQGLFTDTQYF. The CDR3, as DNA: TGTGCCAGCAGTACACAGGGGCTTTTCACAGATACGCAGTATTTT.

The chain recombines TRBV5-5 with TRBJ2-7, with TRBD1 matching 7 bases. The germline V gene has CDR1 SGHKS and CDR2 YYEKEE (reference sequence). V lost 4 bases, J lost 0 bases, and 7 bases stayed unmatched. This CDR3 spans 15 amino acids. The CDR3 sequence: CASSPRQGGSYEQYF. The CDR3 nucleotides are TGTGCCAGCAGCCCCCGACAGGGCGGCTCCTACGAGCAGTACTTC. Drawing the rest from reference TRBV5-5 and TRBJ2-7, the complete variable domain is DAGVTQSPTHLIKTRGQQVTLRCSPISGHKSVSWYQQVLGQGPQFIFQYYEKEERGRGNFPDRFSARQFPNYSSELNVNALLLGDSALYLCASSPRQGGSYEQYFGPGTRLTVT.

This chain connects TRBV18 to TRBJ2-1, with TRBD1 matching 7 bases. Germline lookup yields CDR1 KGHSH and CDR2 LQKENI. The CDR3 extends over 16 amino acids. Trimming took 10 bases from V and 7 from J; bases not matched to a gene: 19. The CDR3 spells CANPPLETGIFNEQFF. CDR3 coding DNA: TGTGCCAACCCACCCCTCGAGACAGGGATATTTAATGAGCAGTTCTTC.

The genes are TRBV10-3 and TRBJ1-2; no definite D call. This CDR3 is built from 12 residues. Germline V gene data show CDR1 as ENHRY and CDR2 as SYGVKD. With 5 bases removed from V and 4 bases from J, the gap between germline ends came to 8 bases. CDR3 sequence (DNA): TGTGCCATCAGTCCCGGGAGCTATGGCTACACCTTC. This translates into CAISPGSYGYTF.

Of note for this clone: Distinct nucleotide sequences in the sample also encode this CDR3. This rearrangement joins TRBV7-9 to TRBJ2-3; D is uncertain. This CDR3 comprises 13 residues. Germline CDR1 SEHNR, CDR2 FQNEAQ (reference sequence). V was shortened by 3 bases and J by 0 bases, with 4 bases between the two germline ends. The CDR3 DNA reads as TGTGCCAGCAGCTTGGCTAGCACAGATACGCAGTATTTT. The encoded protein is CASSLASTDTQYF.

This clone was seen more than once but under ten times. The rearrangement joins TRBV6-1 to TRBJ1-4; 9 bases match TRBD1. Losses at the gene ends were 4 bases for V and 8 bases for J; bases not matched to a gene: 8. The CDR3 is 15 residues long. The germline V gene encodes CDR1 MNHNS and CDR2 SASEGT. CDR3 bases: TGTGCCAGCAGTGGCGGGGACAGGGAAGGCGAAAAACTGTTTTTT. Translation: CASSGGDREGEKLFF.

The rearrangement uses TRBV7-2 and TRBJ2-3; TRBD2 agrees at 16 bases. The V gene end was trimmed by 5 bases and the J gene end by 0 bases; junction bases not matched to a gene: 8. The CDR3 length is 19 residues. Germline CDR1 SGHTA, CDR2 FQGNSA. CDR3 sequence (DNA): TGTGCCAGCAGCCGATTGGGACTAGCGGGAGGGCCTAGCACAGATACGCAGTATTTT. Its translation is CASSRLGLAGGPSTDTQYF.

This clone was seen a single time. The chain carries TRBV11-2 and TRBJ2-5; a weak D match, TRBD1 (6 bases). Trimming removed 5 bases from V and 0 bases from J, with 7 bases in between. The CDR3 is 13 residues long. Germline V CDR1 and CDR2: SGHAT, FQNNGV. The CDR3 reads CASSRDNQETQYF. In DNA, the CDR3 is TGTGCCAGCAGCAGGGACAACCAAGAGACCCAGTACTTC.

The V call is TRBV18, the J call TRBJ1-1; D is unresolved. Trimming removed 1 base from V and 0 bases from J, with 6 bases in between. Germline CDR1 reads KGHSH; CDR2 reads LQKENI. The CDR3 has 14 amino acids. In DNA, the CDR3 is TGTGCCAGCTCACCACTGGCAGTGAACACTGAAGCTTTCTTT. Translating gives CASSPLAVNTEAFF.